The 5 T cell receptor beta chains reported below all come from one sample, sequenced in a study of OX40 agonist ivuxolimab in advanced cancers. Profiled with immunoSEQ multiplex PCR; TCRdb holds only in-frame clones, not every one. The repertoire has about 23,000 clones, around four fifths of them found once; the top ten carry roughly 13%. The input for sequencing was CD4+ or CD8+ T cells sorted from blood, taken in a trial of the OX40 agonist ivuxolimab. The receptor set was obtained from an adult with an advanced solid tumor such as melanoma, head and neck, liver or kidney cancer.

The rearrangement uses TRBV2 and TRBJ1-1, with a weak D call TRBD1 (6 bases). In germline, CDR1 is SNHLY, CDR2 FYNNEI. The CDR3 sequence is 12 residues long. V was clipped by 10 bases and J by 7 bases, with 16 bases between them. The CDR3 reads CANTGRRSEAFF. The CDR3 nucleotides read TGTGCCAATACAGGGAGGAGGAGTGAAGCTTTCTTT. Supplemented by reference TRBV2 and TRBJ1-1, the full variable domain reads EPEVTQTPSHQVTQMGQEVILRCVPISNHLYFYWYRQILGQKVEFLVSFYNNEISEKSEIFDDQFSVERPDGSNFTLKIRSTKLEDSAMYFCANTGRRSEAFFGQGTRLTVV.

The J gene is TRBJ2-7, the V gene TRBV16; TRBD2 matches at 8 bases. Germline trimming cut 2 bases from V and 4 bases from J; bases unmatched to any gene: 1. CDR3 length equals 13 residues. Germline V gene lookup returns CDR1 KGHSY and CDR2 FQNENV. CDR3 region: CASSQGGRYEQYF. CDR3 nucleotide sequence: TGTGCCAGCAGCCAAGGCGGGAGGTACGAGCAGTACTTC.

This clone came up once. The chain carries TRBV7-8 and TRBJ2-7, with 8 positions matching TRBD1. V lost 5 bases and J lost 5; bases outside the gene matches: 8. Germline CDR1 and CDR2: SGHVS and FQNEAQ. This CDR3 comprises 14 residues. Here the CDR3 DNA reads TGTGCCAGCAGCCCGTGGACAGGGACTGACGAGCAGTACTTC. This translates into CASSPWTGTDEQYF.

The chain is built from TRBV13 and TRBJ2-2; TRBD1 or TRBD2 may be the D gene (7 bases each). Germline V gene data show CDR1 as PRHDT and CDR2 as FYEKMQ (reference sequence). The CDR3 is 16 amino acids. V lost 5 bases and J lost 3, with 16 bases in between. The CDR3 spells CASSRGEGAHTGELFF. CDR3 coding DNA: TGTGCCAGCAGCCGGGGGGAGGGGGCACACACCGGGGAGCTGTTTTTT.

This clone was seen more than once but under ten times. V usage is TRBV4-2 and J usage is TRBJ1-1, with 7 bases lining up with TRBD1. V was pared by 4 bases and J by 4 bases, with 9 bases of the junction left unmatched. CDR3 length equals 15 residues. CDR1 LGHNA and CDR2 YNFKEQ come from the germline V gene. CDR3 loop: CASSPEGGRSTEAFF. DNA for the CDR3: TGTGCCAGCAGCCCCGAAGGGGGCCGGTCCACTGAAGCTTTCTTT.